This is a list of T cell receptor beta chains from one sample in a study of chemoradiotherapy in HPV16-positive cancers. Generated by immunoSEQ multiplex PCR, the TCRdb table keeps only in-frame clones and is missing some. Of about 5,400 clones detected, about nine tenths appear once; the ten largest clones hold around 1.8%. The material was blood, obtained from a patient who underwent chemoradiotherapy. These receptors were obtained from a human donor with HPV-associated anogenital cancer. CDR3s include the opening cysteine and the closing phenylalanine or tryptophan.

>TRBV30
CAWSSGTYGYTF
>TRBV5-6
CASSPGPRWPYEQYF
>TRBV2
CASTPRTSSYNEQFF
>TRBV6-5
CASRLQGFGYTF
>TRBV2
CASSEAFRATGENTIYF
>TRBV7-2
CASSSTAQTNTEAFF
>TRBV7-3
CASTSTNGQEQYF
>TRBV18
CASSPQIGEQYF
>TRBV6-4
CASSDSAGNNEQFF
>TRBV9
CASSATSGSTYEQYF
>TRBV7-9
CASSSRGGGSSGDQPQHF